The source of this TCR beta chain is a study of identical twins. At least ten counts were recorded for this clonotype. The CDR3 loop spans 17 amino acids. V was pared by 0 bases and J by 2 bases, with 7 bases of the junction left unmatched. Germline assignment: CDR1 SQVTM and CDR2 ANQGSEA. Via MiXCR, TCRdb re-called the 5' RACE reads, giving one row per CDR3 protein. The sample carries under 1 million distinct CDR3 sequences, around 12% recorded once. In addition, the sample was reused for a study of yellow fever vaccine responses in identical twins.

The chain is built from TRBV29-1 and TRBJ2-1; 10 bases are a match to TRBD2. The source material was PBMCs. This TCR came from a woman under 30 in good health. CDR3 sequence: CSVEEAFSGRTYNEQFF. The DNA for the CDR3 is TGCAGCGTTGAAGAGGCCTTTAGCGGGAGGACCTACAATGAGCAGTTCTTC.